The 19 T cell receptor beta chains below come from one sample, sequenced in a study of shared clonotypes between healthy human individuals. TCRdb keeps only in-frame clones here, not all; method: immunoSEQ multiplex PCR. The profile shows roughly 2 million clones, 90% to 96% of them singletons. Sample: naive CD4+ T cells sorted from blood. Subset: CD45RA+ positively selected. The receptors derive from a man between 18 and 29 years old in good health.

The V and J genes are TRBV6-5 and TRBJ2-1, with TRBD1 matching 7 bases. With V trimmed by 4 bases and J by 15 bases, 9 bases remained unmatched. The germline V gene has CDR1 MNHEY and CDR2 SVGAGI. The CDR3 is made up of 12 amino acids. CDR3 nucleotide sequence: TGTGCCAGCAGTTCGCGACAGGGCTTGTGGTTCTTC. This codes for CASSSRQGLWFF.

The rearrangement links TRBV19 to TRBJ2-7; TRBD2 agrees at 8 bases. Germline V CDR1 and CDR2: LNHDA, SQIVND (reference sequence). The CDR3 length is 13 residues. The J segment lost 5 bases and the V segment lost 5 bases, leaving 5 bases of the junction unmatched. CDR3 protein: CASSFRTSNEQYF. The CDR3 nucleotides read TGTGCCAGTAGTTTCCGGACTAGCAACGAGCAGTACTTC. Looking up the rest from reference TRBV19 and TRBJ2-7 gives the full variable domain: DGGITQSPKYLFRKEGQNVTLSCEQNLNHDAMYWYRQDPGQGLRLIYYSQIVNDFQKGDIAEGYSVSREKKESFPLTVTSAQKNPTAFYLCASSFRTSNEQYFGPGTRLTVT.

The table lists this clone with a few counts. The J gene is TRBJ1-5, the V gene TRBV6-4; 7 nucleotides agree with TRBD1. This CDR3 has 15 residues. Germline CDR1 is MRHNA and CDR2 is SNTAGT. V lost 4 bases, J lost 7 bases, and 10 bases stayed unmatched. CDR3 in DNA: TGTGCCAGCAGTGCACAACCAGGGGGAGACCAGCCCCAGCATTTT. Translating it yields CASSAQPGGDQPQHF.

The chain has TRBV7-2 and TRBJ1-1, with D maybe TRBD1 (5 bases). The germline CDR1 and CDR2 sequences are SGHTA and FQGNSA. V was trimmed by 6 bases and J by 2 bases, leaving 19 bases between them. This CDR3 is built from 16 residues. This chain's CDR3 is CASRSPSGLSNTEAFF. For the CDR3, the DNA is TGTGCCAGCAGGTCACCATCGGGACTTTCCAACACTGAAGCTTTCTTT. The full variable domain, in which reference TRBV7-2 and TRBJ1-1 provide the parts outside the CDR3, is GAGVSQSPSNKVTEKGKDVELRCDPISGHTALYWYRQSLGQGLEFLIYFQGNSAPDKSGLPSDRFSAERTGGSVSTLTIQRTQQEDSAVYLCASRSPSGLSNTEAFFGQGTRLTVV.

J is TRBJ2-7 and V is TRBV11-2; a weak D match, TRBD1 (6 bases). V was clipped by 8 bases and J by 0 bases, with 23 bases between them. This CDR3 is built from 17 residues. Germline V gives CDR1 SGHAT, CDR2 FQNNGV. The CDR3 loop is CASAQGIRSLSSYEQYF. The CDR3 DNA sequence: TGTGCCAGCGCACAGGGAATAAGGAGCCTCTCCTCCTACGAGCAGTACTTC.

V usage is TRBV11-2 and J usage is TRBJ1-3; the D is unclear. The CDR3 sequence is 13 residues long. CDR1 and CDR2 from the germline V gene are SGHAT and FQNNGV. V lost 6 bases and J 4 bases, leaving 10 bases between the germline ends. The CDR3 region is CASSVDFGNTIYF. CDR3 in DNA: TGTGCCAGCAGTGTTGACTTCGGAAACACCATATATTTT.

The DNA of the CDR3 is TGCGCCAGCAGCTTGGGGGAGCGGGAGGGCCACGAGACCCAGTACTTC. It translates to CASSLGEREGHETQYF. The chain is built from TRBV5-1 and TRBJ2-5; 10 bases align to TRBD2. This CDR3 contains 16 residues. The V and J ends lost 0 bases and 5 bases, in that order; junction bases with no gene match: 7. Germline V gene lookup returns CDR1 SGHRS and CDR2 YFSETQ.

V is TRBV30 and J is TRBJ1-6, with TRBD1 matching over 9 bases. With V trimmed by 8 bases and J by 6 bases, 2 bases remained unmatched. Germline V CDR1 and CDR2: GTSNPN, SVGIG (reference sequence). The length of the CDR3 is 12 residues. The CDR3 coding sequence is TGTGCCGGGGACAGGGCTAATTCACCCCTCCACTTT. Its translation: CAGDRANSPLHF.

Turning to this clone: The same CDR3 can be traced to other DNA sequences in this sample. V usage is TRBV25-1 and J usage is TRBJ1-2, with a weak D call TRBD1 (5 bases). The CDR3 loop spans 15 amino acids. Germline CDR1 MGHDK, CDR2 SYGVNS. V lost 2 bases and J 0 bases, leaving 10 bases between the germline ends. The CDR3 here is CASSETGPSNYGYTF. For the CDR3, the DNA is TGTGCCAGCAGTGAAACAGGACCCTCTAACTATGGCTACACCTTC.

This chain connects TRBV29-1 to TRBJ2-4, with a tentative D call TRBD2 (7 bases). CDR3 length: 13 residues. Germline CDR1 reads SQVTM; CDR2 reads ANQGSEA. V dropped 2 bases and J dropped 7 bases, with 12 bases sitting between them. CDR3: CSVERGRGNIQYF. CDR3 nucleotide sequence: TGCAGCGTTGAAAGGGGGAGGGGGAACATTCAGTACTTC.

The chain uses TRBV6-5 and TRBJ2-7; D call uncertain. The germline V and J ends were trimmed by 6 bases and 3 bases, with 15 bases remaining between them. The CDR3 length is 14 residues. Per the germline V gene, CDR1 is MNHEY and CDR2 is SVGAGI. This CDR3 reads CASSSEMKDYEQYF. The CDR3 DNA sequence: TGTGCCAGCAGCTCGGAGATGAAAGACTACGAGCAGTACTTC.

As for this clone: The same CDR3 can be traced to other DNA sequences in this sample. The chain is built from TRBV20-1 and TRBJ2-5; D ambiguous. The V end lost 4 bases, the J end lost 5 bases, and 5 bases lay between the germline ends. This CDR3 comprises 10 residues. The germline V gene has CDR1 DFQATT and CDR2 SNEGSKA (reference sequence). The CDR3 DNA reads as TGCAGTGCTACAAGGGAGACCCAGTACTTC. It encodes CSATRETQYF.

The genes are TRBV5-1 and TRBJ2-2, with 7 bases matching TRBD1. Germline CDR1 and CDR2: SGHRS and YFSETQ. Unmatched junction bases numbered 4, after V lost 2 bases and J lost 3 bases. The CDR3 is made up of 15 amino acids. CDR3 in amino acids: CASSFPGTDTGELFF. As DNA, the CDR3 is TGCGCCAGCAGCTTTCCCGGGACAGACACCGGGGAGCTGTTTTTT.

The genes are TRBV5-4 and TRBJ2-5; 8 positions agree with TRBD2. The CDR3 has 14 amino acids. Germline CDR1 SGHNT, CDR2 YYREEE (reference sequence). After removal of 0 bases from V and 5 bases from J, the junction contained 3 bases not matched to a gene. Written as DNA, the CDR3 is TGTGCCAGCAGCTTGGCGGGGGGGCCTGAGACCCAGTACTTC. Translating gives CASSLAGGPETQYF.

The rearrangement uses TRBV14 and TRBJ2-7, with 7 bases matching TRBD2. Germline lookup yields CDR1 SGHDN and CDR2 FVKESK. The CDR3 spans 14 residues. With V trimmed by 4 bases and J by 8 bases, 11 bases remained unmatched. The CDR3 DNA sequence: TGTGCCAGCAGCCTACTAGCGCCGTTATCTAAGCAGTACTTC. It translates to CASSLLAPLSKQYF.

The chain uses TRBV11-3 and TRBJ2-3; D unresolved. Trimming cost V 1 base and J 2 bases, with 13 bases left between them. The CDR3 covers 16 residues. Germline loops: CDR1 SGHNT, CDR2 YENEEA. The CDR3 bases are TGTGCCAGCAGCTTAGGGGGTGGAAGTCCCACAGATACGCAGTATTTT. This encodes CASSLGGGSPTDTQYF.

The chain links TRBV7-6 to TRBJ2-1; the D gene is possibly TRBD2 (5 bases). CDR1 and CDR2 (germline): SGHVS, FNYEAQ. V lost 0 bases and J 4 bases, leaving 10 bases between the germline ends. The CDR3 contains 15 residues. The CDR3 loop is CASSLAPAAYNEQFF. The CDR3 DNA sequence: TGTGCCAGCAGCTTAGCGCCAGCGGCATACAATGAGCAGTTCTTC.

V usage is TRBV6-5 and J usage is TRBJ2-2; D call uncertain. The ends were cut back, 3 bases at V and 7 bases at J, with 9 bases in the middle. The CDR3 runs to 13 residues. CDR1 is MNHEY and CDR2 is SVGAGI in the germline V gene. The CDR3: CASSYVDFGELFF. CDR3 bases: TGTGCCAGCAGTTATGTTGACTTCGGGGAGCTGTTTTTT.

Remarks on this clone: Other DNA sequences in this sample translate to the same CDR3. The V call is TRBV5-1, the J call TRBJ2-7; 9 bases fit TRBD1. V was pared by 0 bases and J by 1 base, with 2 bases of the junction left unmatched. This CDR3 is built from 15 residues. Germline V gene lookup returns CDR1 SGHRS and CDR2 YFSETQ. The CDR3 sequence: CASSLDGTGSYEQYF. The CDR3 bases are TGCGCCAGCAGCTTGGACGGGACAGGGTCCTACGAGCAGTACTTC.